One and the same sample provided the 7 T cell receptor beta chains below, sequenced in a study of T cell responses to AZD1222 COVID-19 vaccine. Measured with immunoSEQ multiplex PCR; TCRdb has only the in-frame clones, and not every one. The top ten hold approximately 5.4% of the sample, which has roughly 110,000 clones, 90% seen once. Here the sequenced sample was peripheral blood, taken on day 0 of AZD1222 vaccination. These receptor sequences come from an adult in good health.

The chain joins TRBV6-5 to TRBJ1-2, with D possibly matching TRBD1 (5 bases). CDR1 is MNHEY, CDR2 SVGAGI, per germline. The germline V and J ends were trimmed by 6 bases and 4 bases, with 9 bases remaining between them. CDR3 size: 12 residues. This CDR3 reads CASRGPIYGYTF. The CDR3 DNA reads TGTGCCAGCAGGGGGCCGATCTATGGCTACACCTTC.

The chain employs TRBV7-2 and TRBJ2-7; 11 nucleotides agree with TRBD2. Per germline, CDR1 SGHTA and CDR2 FQGNSA. The CDR3 covers 14 residues. V was pared by 3 bases and J by 3 bases, with 1 base of the junction left unmatched. The CDR3 DNA is TGTGCCAGCAGCTTCGGACTAGCGGGCTACGAGCAGTACTTC. It specifies CASSFGLAGYEQYF.

This clone has just one count. This chain uses TRBV7-2 with TRBJ2-5, with TRBD2 matching 12 bases. Unmatched junction bases numbered 4, after V lost 4 bases and J lost 4 bases. The V gene's germline CDR1 is SGHTA and CDR2 FQGNSA. This CDR3 comprises 15 residues. CDR3 sequence reads: CASSSGTSGLETQYF. CDR3 DNA: TGTGCCAGCAGCTCTGGGACTAGCGGGTTAGAGACCCAGTACTTC.

The rearrangement uses TRBV12-3 or TRBV12-4 and TRBJ1-1; no firm D call. The CDR3 loop spans 13 amino acids. V shed 6 bases and J shed 1 base, with 9 bases lying between them. CDR3 region: CASSLQRNTEAFF. For the CDR3, the DNA is TGTGCCAGCAGCCTACAAAGGAACACTGAAGCTTTCTTT.

CDR3 region: CASSSLGGRGHYNEQFF. As DNA, the CDR3 is TGCGCCAGCAGCTCCCTCGGGGGGAGGGGTCACTACAATGAGCAGTTCTTC. The V call is TRBV5-1, the J call TRBJ2-1; TRBD2 agrees at 7 bases. CDR3 length equals 17 residues. Germline assignment: CDR1 SGHRS and CDR2 YFSETQ. V lost 3 bases to trimming and J lost 3 bases; unmatched junction nucleotides: 12.

This clone was seen a few times. The V gene is TRBV24-1, the J gene TRBJ2-2, with 7 bases lining up with TRBD2. This CDR3 spans 16 amino acids. The junction had 7 bases not matched to a gene; V was cut back by 3 bases and J by 4 bases. The germline CDR1 and CDR2 sequences are KGHDR and SFDVKD. Here the CDR3 DNA reads TGTGCCACCAGTGATCCACTAGCGCTGAGCACCGGGGAGCTGTTTTTT. It encodes CATSDPLALSTGELFF.

The chain combines TRBV24-1 with TRBJ2-1; 7 bases align to TRBD1. Germline V gene sequence: CDR1 KGHDR, CDR2 SFDVKD. The CDR3 covers 14 residues. The trim removed 9 bases at V and 4 bases at J, leaving 8 bases unmatched. CDR3 in DNA: TGTGCCACCTCGACCGGGACAGTATACAATGAGCAGTTCTTC. Its protein product is CATSTGTVYNEQFF.